The source of this TCR beta chain is a study of control samples from healthy donors and cancer patients. Trimming cost V 5 bases and J 6 bases, with 13 bases left between them. There are 13 residues in the CDR3. Germline V gene lookup returns CDR1 LNHDA and CDR2 SQIVND (reference sequence). The data were produced by immunoSEQ multiplex PCR, yet TCRdb's version contains in-frame clones alone and is incomplete. The clone table shows fewer than 200,000 clones, with the ten largest holding roughly 2%. This rearrangement joins TRBV19 to TRBJ1-2, with D possibly TRBD1 on 5 matching bases. This TCR was recovered from a woman aged 25 to 39 in good health. The sequenced material came from blood. The chain's CDR3 is CASSHGRADGYTF. CDR3 nucleotides: TGTGCCAGTAGTCACGGCAGGGCTGATGGCTACACCTTC. Full variable domain (rest looked up from reference TRBV19 and TRBJ1-2): DGGITQSPKYLFRKEGQNVTLSCEQNLNHDAMYWYRQDPGQGLRLIYYSQIVNDFQKGDIAEGYSVSREKKESFPLTVTSAQKNPTAFYLCASSHGRADGYTFGSGTRLTVV.